This is a list of T cell receptor beta chains from one sample in a study of T cells in Graves' hyperthyroidism and ophthalmopathy. A single record per CDR3 protein comes from TCRdb applying MiXCR to the multiplex PCR reads. There are 330,000 or so distinct CDR3 sequences in the sample; around a sixth occur only once, and around 15% lies in the top ten. The specimen was blood. These receptors came from a woman aged 40 to 49 with Graves' ophthalmopathy. The CDR3 runs from the conserved cysteine through the conserved F or W. A D gene is named only where the DNA matches it firmly. Expanded clones are given a class, and other clones once, few, many or no size at all.

j_call clone_size d_call cdr3_length v_call cdr3_aa cdr3_nt
TRBJ1-2 many - 14 TRBV28 CASSLGRLSYGYTF TGTGCCAGCAGTTTAGGCAGGTTATCCTATGGCTACACCTTC
TRBJ2-7 many TRBD1 14 TRBV11-2 CASRLPGQGYEQYF TGTGCCAGCAGACTTCCGGGACAGGGGTACGAGCAGTACTTC
TRBJ1-2 few - 19 TRBV4-1 CASSQEALRSDSRVYGYTF TGCGCCAGCAGCCAAGAGGCCCTAAGATCTGACAGCAGAGTCTATGGCTACACCTTC
TRBJ2-7 many - 15 TRBV28 CASSLGLREVGEQYF TGTGCCAGCAGTTTAGGCTTGAGGGAGGTTGGCGAGCAGTACTTC
TRBJ1-1 many - 14 TRBV13 CASSLGQGTTEAFF TGTGCCAGCAGCTTAGGGCAGGGAACAACTGAAGCTTTCTTT
TRBJ2-7 few TRBD1 13 TRBV12-3/TRBV12-4 CAIRTGKSYEQYF TGTGCCATCAGGACAGGGAAGAGCTACGAGCAGTACTTC
TRBJ1-3 many - 15 TRBV10-3 CAISEYGSSGNTIYF TGTGCCATCAGTGAGTACGGCAGCTCTGGAAACACCATATATTTT
TRBJ2-7 many TRBD2 16 TRBV28 CASSSSPAGGTYEQYF TGTGCCAGCAGTTCCTCTCCAGCGGGAGGAACCTACGAGCAGTACTTC
TRBJ1-2 - - 15 TRBV28 CASSGIGGPAYGYTF TGTGCCAGCAGCGGCATTGGCGGCCCCGCCTATGGCTACACCTTC
TRBJ1-6 - TRBD1 13 TRBV6-1 CASSTGGSSPLHF TGTGCCAGCAGCACAGGGGGATCATCACCCCTCCACTTT
TRBJ2-2 many - 14 TRBV7-9 CASSPRADTGELFF TGTGCCAGCAGCCCCAGGGCGGACACCGGGGAGCTGTTTTTT
TRBJ1-2 - - 13 TRBV28 CASSIRTVGGYTF TGTGCCAGCAGCATAAGGACCGTAGGCGGCTACACCTTC
TRBJ2-5 many TRBD2 15 TRBV11-2 CASSLGRGLLQTQYF TGTGCCAGCAGCTTAGGGCGGGGACTATTACAGACCCAGTACTTC
TRBJ1-5 - - 15 TRBV6-5 CASSYSGGSNQPQHF TGTGCCAGCAGTTACTCGGGTGGAAGCAATCAGCCCCAGCATTTT
TRBJ1-1 many TRBD1 14 TRBV19 CASSGGRGNTEAFF TGTGCCAGTTCAGGGGGCAGGGGGAACACTGAAGCTTTCTTT
TRBJ1-2 many - 15 TRBV28 CASSLSGMGTNGYTF TGTGCCAGCAGTTTATCCGGCATGGGGACGAATGGCTACACCTTC
TRBJ2-2 many - 15 TRBV19 CASSIAGINTGELFF TGTGCCAGTAGTATAGCCGGGATAAACACCGGGGAGCTGTTTTTT
TRBJ2-5 many TRBD2 15 TRBV20-1 CSARSLSGITETQYF TGCAGTGCTAGATCCCTGAGCGGGATTACGGAGACCCAGTACTTC
TRBJ2-7 many - 15 TRBV30 CAWSARQDRSYEQYF TGTGCCTGGAGTGCCCGACAGGATCGCTCCTACGAGCAGTACTTC
TRBJ1-3 many TRBD1 15 TRBV9 CASSTDRGHGNTIYF TGTGCCAGCAGCACGGACAGGGGGCACGGAAACACCATATATTTT
TRBJ1-1 many TRBD1 14 TRBV6-7 CASSYGDRGSRAFF TGTGCCAGCAGTTACGGGGACAGGGGTTCGCGAGCTTTCTTT
TRBJ2-1 - TRBD1 14 TRBV19 CASRGDRGRDEQFF TGTGCCAGTAGGGGGGACAGGGGGCGAGATGAGCAGTTCTTC
TRBJ2-2 many - 12 TRBV25-1 CASSPRDGELFF TGTGCCAGCAGTCCCCGCGACGGGGAGCTGTTTTTT
TRBJ2-6 many - 17 TRBV7-8 CAGSLDRGLGRANVLTF TGTGCCGGCAGCTTAGATCGGGGGCTCGGGAGGGCCAACGTCCTGACTTTC
TRBJ2-5 many - 12 TRBV28 CASSDPRETQYF TGTGCCAGCAGTGACCCTCGGGAGACCCAGTACTTC
TRBJ1-1 many - 15 TRBV7-2 CASSFFHSTNTEAFF TGTGCCAGCAGCTTTTTTCACAGCACGAACACTGAAGCTTTCTTT
TRBJ2-7 many TRBD2 19 TRBV28 CASSPPSILVAGGPREQYF TGTGCCAGCAGTCCCCCCTCGATTCTAGTAGCGGGAGGGCCAAGGGAGCAGTACTTC
TRBJ1-1 once - 16 TRBV27 CASSLSTAFKFTEAFF TGTGCCAGCAGTTTATCCACAGCCTTCAAATTCACTGAAGCTTTCTTT
TRBJ2-5 - - 12 TRBV30 CAWSLEGETQYF TGTGCCTGGAGTTTAGAGGGGGAGACCCAGTACTTC
TRBJ2-7 once TRBD1 13 TRBV20-1 CSASGQGKDEQYF TGCAGTGCTTCTGGACAGGGTAAGGACGAGCAGTACTTC
TRBJ1-5 - TRBD1 15 TRBV6-1 CASLPRDRRNQPQHF TGTGCCAGCCTACCCCGGGACAGGCGAAATCAGCCCCAGCATTTT
TRBJ2-7 many - 13 TRBV27 CASSEGTYYEQYF TGTGCCAGCAGTGAAGGGACCTACTACGAGCAGTACTTC
TRBJ1-2 once - 13 TRBV6-2/TRBV6-3 CASRTPGNYGYTF TGTGCCAGCAGGACGCCGGGAAACTATGGCTACACCTTC
TRBJ1-2 many - 13 TRBV2 CASSEDGLLGYTF TGTGCCAGCAGTGAAGACGGATTGTTGGGCTACACCTTC
TRBJ2-5 many TRBD1 17 TRBV28 CASSQPPGQDPRETQYF TGTGCCAGCAGCCAACCCCCGGGACAGGACCCCCGTGAGACCCAGTACTTC
TRBJ1-2 few - 15 TRBV4-1 CASSQPTDSVYGYTF TGCGCCAGCAGCCAACCCACAGATTCGGTATATGGCTACACCTTC
TRBJ2-7 - - 13 TRBV6-5 CASSFQRTYEQYF TGTGCCAGCAGTTTTCAAAGGACCTACGAGCAGTACTTC
TRBJ2-5 few - 14 TRBV18 CASSPEVGDETQYF TGTGCCAGCTCACCGGAAGTCGGGGATGAGACCCAGTACTTC
TRBJ2-7 many TRBD2 14 TRBV12-3/TRBV12-4 CASRHTGLKYEQYF TGTGCCAGCAGGCATACGGGACTAAAGTACGAGCAGTACTTC
TRBJ2-4 many - 14 TRBV19 CASSPQGRGNIQYF TGTGCCAGTAGTCCGCAGGGGAGGGGAAACATTCAGTACTTC
TRBJ1-2 - TRBD1 14 TRBV24-1 CATNDLDRDYGYNF TGTGCCACCAATGACCTGGACAGGGACTATGGCTACAACTTC
TRBJ2-2 many - 13 TRBV27 CAKERKNTGELFF TGTGCCAAAGAGCGGAAGAACACCGGGGAGCTGTTTTTT
TRBJ2-7 many - 14 TRBV28 CASSFVGSHYEQYF TGTGCCAGCAGTTTCGTTGGCAGCCACTACGAGCAGTACTTC
TRBJ2-1 many - 13 TRBV20-1 CSERGRSRNEQFF TGCAGTGAGAGGGGGAGATCTCGCAATGAGCAGTTCTTC
TRBJ1-1 - - 13 TRBV6-5 CASSSSGYTEALF TGTGCCAGCAGCTCCTCAGGTTACACTGAAGCTCTCTTT
TRBJ2-7 few TRBD2 15 TRBV29-1 CSVLNPGGGSYEQYF TGCAGCGTCCTGAACCCCGGGGGGGGATCCTACGAGCAGTACTTC
TRBJ1-1 many - 14 TRBV5-1 CASSTDPPTTEAFF TGCGCCAGCAGCACGGACCCACCCACCACTGAAGCTTTCTTT
TRBJ1-5 many TRBD1 15 TRBV19 CASSRGGRGHQPQHF TGTGCCAGTAGTCGAGGGGGCAGGGGGCATCAGCCCCAGCATTTT
TRBJ2-7 many - 12 TRBV7-3 CASSEYSYEQYF TGTGCCAGCAGTGAGTACTCCTACGAGCAGTACTTC
TRBJ1-3 many - 11 TRBV30 CACDQGNTIYF TGTGCCTGCGACCAGGGAAACACCATATATTTT